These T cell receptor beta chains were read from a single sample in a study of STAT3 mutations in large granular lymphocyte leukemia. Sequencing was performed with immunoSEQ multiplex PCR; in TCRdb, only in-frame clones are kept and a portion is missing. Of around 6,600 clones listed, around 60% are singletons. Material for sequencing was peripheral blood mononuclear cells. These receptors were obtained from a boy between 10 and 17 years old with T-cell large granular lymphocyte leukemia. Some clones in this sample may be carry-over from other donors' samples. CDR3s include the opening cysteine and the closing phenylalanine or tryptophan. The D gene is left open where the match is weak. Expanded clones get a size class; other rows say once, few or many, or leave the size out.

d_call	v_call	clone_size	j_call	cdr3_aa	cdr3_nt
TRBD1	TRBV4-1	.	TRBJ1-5	CASSQVGGQGNQPQHF	TGCGCCAGCAGCCAAGTCGGGGGACAGGGCAATCAGCCCCAGCATTTT
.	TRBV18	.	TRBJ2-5	CASSLFDQHGETQYF	TGTGCCAGCTCACTCTTCGACCAGCACGGTGAGACCCAGTACTTC
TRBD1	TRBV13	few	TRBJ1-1	CASSFGQGNSGAFF	TGTGCCAGCAGCTTCGGACAGGGCAATTCGGGAGCTTTCTTT
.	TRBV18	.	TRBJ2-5	CASSPVGRETQYF	TGTGCCAGCTCACCCGTAGGACGGGAGACCCAGTACTTC
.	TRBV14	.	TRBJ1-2	CASSQAAVSTSYGYTF	TGTGCCAGCAGCCAAGCGGCCGTCTCCACCTCCTATGGCTACACCTTC
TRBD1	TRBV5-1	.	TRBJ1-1	CASSTTGITEAFF	TGCGCCAGCAGCACGACAGGGATCACTGAAGCTTTCTTT
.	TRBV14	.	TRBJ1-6	CASSQAPRVTPLHF	TGTGCCAGCAGCCAAGCTCCCAGGGTTACACCCCTCCACTTT
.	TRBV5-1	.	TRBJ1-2	CASSLGGGQNYGYTF	TGCGCCAGCAGCTTGGGGGGAGGACAGAACTATGGCTACACCTTC
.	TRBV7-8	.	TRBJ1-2	CASSVTAGKLHGYTF	TGTGCCAGCAGCGTCACCGCCGGTAAATTACATGGCTACACCTTC
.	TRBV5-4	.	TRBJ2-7	CASSLGRGPGYEQYF	TGTGCCAGCAGCTTGGGCAGGGGCCCAGGCTACGAGCAGTACTTC
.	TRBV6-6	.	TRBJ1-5	CASSYQGPQHF	TGTGCCAGCAGTTATCAGGGGCCCCAGCATTTT
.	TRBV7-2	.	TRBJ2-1	CASSFRAYNEQFF	TGTGCCAGCAGCTTTAGGGCCTACAATGAGCAGTTCTTC
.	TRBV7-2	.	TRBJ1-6	CASSLEGGPGSPLHF	TGTGCCAGCAGCTTAGAAGGGGGACCGGGGTCACCCCTCCACTTT
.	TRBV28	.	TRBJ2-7	CASSSTYEQYF	TGTGCCAGCAGTTCTACCTACGAGCAGTACTTC
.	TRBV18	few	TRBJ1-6	CASSASVRRGTYNSPLHF	TGTGCCAGCTCAGCCTCAGTGCGCCGAGGCACCTATAATTCACCCCTCCACTTT
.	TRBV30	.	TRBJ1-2	CAWSVSVGGGGYTF	TGTGCCTGGAGTGTATCAGTCGGGGGGGGTGGCTACACCTTC
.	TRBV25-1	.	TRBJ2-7	CASSDGPSGDEQYF	TGTGCCAGCAGTGACGGCCCTTCCGGGGACGAGCAGTACTTC
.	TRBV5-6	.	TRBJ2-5	CASSSTSMGETQYF	TGTGCCAGCAGTTCTACTAGTATGGGGGAGACCCAGTACTTC
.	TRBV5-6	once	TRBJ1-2	CASSLLPGLSNSFGYTF	TGTGCCAGCAGCTTGCTACCAGGGTTGAGTAATTCTTTCGGCTACACCTTC
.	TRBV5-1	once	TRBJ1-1	CASSLDGGPNTEAFF	TGCGCCAGCAGCTTGGACGGGGGACCAAACACTGAAGCTTTCTTT
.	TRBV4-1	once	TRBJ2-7	CASSRISGPLYEQYF	TGCGCCAGCAGCCGAATTTCCGGGCCCCTCTACGAGCAGTACTTC
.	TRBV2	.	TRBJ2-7	CASTQGSGEQYF	TGTGCCAGCACACAGGGGAGCGGGGAGCAGTACTTC
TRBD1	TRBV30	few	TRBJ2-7	CAWRRTGGNEQYF	TGTGCCTGGAGACGGACAGGGGGTAACGAGCAGTACTTC
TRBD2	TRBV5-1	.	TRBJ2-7	CASSLVASGFSYEQYF	TGCGCCAGCAGCTTGGTGGCTAGCGGGTTCTCCTACGAGCAGTACTTC
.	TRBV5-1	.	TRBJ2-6	CASTRDGSGANVLTF	TGCGCCAGTACTCGCGACGGCTCTGGGGCCAACGTCCTGACTTTC
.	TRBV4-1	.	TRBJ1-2	CASSQVGNTRGNYGYTF	TGCGCCAGCAGCCAAGTCGGGAACACCCGGGGTAACTATGGCTACACCTTC
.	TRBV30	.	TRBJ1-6	CAWSERGRSPLHF	TGTGCCTGGAGTGAAAGGGGCCGCTCACCCCTCCACTTT
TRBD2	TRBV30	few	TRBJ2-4	CAWTRGKTSGPKNIQYF	TGTGCCTGGACCCGAGGAAAGACTAGCGGGCCCAAAAACATTCAGTACTTC
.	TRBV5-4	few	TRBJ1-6	CASSSRDTNSPLHF	TGTGCCAGCAGCTCCCGGGACACCAATTCACCCCTCCACTTT
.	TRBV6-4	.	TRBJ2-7	CASSTSCLLATEQYF	TGTGCCAGCAGTACAAGTTGCCTTCTAGCGACCGAGCAGTACTTC
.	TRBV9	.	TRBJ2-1	CASGLSGNEQFF	TGTGCCAGCGGCCTCTCGGGCAATGAGCAGTTCTTC
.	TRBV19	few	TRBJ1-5	CASSSPPGNSNQPQHF	TGTGCCAGTAGTTCGCCGCCGGGTAATAGCAATCAGCCCCAGCATTTT
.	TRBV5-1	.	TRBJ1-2	CASSLGTPLYGYTF	TGCGCCAGCAGCTTGGGGACACCGCTCTATGGCTACACCTTC
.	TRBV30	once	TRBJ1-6	CAWNEEGISPLHF	TGTGCCTGGAATGAAGAAGGAATTTCACCCCTCCACTTT